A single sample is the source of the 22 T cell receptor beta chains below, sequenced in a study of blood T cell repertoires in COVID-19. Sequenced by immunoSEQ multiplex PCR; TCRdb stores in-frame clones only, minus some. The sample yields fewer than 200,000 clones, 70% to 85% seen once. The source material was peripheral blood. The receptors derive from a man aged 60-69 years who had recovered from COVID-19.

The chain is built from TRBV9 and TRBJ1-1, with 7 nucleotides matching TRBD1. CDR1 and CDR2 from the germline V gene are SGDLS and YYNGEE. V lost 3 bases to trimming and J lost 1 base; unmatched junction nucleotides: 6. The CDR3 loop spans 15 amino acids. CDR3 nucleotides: TGTGCCAGCAGCGACTTGGCAGGGGGGAACACTGAAGCTTTCTTT. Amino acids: CASSDLAGGNTEAFF.

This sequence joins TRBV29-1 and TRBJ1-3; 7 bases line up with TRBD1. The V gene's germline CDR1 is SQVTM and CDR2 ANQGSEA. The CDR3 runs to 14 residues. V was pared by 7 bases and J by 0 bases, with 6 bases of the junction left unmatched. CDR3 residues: CSARQGNSGNTIYF. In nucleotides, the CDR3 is TGCAGCGCAAGACAGGGTAACTCTGGAAACACCATATATTTT.

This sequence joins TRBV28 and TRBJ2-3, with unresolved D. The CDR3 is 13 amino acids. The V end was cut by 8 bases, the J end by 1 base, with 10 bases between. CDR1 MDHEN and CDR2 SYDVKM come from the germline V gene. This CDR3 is CASLQWGTDTQYF. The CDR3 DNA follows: TGTGCCAGCTTACAGTGGGGCACAGATACGCAGTATTTT.

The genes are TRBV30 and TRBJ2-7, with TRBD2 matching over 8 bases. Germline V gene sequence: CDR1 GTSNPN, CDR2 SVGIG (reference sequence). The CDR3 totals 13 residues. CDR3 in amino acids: CAQRGGAAYEQYF. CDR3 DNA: TGTGCACAACGGGGGGGGGCTGCCTACGAGCAGTACTTC. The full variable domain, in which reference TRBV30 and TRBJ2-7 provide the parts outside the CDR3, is SQTIHQWPATLVQPVGSPLSLECTVEGTSNPNLYWYRQAAGRGLQLLFYSVGIGQISSEVPQNLSASRPQDRQFILSSKKLLLSDSGFYLCAQRGGAAYEQYFGPGTRLTVT.

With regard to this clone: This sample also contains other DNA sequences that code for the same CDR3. This CDR3 is CASSLDGTGVYEQYF. CDR3 nucleotides: TGTGCCAGCAGCCTCGACGGGACAGGGGTCTACGAGCAGTACTTC. This chain links TRBV7-2 with TRBJ2-7, with 10 bases lining up with TRBD1. The CDR3 is 15 amino acids. Looked up from germline, CDR1 is SGHTA and CDR2 is FQGNSA. The junction had 7 bases not matched to a gene; V was cut back by 5 bases and J by 3 bases.

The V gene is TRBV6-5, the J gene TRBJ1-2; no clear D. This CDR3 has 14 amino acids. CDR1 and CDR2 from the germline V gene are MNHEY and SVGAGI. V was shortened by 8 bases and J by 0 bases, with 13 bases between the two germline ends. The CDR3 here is CASLGGNTNYGYTF. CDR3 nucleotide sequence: TGTGCCAGCCTGGGAGGGAACACTAACTATGGCTACACCTTC.

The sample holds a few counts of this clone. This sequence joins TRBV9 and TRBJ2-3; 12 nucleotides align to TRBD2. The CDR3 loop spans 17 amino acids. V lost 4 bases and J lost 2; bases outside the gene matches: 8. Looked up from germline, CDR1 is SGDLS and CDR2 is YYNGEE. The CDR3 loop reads CASSFQGLAGFTDTQYF. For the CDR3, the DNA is TGTGCCAGCAGCTTTCAAGGACTAGCGGGGTTCACAGATACGCAGTATTTT.

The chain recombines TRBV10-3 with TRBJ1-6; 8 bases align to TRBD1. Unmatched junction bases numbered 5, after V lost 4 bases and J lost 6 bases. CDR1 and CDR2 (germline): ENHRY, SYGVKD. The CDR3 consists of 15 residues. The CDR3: CAISVSGQGNSPLHF. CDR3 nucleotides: TGTGCCATCAGTGTTAGCGGACAGGGTAATTCACCCCTCCACTTT.

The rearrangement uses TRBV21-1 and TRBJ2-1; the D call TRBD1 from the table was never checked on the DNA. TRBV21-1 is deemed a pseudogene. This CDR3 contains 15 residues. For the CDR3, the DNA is TGTGCCAGCAGCAAAGTTCCCCGGCAGGGGAATGAGCAGTTCTTC. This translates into CASSKVPRQGNEQFF.

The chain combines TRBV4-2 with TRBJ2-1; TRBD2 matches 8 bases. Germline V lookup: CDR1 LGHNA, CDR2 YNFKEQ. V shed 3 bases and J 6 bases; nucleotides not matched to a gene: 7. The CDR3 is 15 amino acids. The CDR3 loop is CASSQGLVSINEQFF. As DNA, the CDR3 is TGTGCCAGCAGCCAGGGACTAGTCTCGATCAATGAGCAGTTCTTC.

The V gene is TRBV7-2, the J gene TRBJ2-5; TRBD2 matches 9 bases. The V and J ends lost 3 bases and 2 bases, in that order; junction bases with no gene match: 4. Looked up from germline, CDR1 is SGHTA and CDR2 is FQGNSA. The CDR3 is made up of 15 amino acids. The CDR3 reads CASSLTSGGQETQYF. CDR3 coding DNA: TGTGCCAGCAGCTTGACTAGCGGAGGGCAAGAGACCCAGTACTTC.

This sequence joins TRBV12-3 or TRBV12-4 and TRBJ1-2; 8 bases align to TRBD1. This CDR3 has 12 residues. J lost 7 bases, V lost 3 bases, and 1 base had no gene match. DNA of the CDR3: TGTGCCAGCAGTTTTGACAGGGGTGGCTACACCTTC. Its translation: CASSFDRGGYTF.

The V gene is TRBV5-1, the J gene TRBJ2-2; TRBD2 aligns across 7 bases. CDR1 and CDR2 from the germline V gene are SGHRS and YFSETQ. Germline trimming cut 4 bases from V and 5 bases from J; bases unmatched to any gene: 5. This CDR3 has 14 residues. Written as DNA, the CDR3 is TGCGCCAGCAGCATAGCGGGCGGTACCGGGGAGCTGTTTTTT. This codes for CASSIAGGTGELFF. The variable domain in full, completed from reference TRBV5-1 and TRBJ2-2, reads KAGVTQTPRYLIKTRGQQVTLSCSPISGHRSVSWYQQTPGQGLQFLFEYFSETQRNKGNFPGRFSGRQFSNSRSEMNVSTLELGDSALYLCASSIAGGTGELFFGEGSRLTVL.

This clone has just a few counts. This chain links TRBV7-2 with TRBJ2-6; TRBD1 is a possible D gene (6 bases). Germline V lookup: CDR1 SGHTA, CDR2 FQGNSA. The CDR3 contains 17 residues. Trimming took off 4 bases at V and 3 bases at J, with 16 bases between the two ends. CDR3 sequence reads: CASSSLQTGFGANVLTF. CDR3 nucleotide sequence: TGTGCCAGCAGCTCCCTACAAACAGGGTTTGGGGCCAACGTCCTGACTTTC.

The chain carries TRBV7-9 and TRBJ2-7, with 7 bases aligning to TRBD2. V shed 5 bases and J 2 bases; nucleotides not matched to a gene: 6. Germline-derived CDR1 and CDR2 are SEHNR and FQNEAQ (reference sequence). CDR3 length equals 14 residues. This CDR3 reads CASSATGTTYEQYF. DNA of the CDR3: TGTGCCAGCAGCGCGACCGGGACTACCTACGAGCAGTACTTC.

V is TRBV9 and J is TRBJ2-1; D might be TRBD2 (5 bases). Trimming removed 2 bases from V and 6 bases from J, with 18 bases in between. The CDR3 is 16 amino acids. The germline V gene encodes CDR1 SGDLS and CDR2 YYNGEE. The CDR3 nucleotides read TGTGCCAGCAGCGTGACGGGATCGAAGGTCGGCAATGAGCAGTTCTTC. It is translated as CASSVTGSKVGNEQFF. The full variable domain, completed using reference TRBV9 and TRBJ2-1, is DSGVTQTPKHLITATGQRVTLRCSPRSGDLSVYWYQQSLDQGLQFLIQYYNGEERAKGNILERFSAQQFPDLHSELNLSSLELGDSALYFCASSVTGSKVGNEQFFGPGTRLTVL.

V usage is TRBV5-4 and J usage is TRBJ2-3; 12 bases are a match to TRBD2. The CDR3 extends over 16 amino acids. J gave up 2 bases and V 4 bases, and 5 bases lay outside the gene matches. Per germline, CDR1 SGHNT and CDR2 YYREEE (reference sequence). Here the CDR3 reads CASSPGLAGSTDTQYF. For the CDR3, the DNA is TGTGCCAGCAGCCCTGGACTAGCGGGGTCCACAGATACGCAGTATTTT.

CDR3 loop: CASSWAGSRLVDTQYF. The DNA of the CDR3 is TGCGCCAGCAGCTGGGCAGGGTCTAGGCTTGTAGATACGCAGTATTTT. The J gene is TRBJ2-3, the V gene TRBV5-1, with D perhaps matching TRBD1 (5 bases). Trimming shortened V by 3 bases and J by 5 bases, and 19 bases separated the two germline ends. The CDR3 totals 16 residues. Germline V lookup: CDR1 SGHRS, CDR2 YFSETQ.

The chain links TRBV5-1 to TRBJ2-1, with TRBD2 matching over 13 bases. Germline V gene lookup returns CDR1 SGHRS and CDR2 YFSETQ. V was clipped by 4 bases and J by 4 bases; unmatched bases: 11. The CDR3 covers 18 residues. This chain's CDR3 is CASSPGLAGAARYNEQFF. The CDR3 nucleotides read TGCGCCAGCAGCCCTGGACTAGCGGGAGCCGCTCGGTACAATGAGCAGTTCTTC. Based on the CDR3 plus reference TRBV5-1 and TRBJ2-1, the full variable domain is KAGVTQTPRYLIKTRGQQVTLSCSPISGHRSVSWYQQTPGQGLQFLFEYFSETQRNKGNFPGRFSGRQFSNSRSEMNVSTLELGDSALYLCASSPGLAGAARYNEQFFGPGTRLTVL.

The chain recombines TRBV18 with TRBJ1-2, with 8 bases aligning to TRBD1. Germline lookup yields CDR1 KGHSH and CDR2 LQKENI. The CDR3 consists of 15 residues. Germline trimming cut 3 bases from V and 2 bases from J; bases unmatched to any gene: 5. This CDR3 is CASSPERQGNYGYTF. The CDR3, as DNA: TGTGCCAGCTCACCCGAACGACAGGGGAACTATGGCTACACCTTC.

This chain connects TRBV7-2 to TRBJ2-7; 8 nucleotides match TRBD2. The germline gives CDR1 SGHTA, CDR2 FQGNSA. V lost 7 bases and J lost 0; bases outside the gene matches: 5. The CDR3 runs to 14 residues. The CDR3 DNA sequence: TGTGCCAGCAAGGAGCGGGGGCACTCCTACGAGCAGTACTTC. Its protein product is CASKERGHSYEQYF.

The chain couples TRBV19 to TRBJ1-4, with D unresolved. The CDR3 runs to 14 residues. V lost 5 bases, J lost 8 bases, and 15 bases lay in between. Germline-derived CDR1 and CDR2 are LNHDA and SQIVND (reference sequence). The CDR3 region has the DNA TGTGCCAGTAGTCTATCGGGGATTAAGGAAAAACTGTTTTTT. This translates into CASSLSGIKEKLFF.